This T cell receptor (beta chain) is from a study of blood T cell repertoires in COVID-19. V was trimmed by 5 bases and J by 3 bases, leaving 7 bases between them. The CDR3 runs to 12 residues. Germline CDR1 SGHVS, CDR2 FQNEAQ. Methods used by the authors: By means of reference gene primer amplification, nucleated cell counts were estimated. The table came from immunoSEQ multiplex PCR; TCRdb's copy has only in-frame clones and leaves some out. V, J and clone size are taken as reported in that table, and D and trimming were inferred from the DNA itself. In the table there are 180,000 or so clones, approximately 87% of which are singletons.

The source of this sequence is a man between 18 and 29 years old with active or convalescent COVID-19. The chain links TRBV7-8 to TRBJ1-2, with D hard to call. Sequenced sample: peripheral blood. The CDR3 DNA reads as TGTGCCAGCAGCCGCACGGACTATGGCTACACCTTC. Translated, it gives CASSRTDYGYTF.